This TCR beta chain was sequenced in a study of blood T cell repertoires in COVID-19. On this clone itself: The junction differs from germline at one of its ends, possibly a read error.

Clones were sequenced by immunoSEQ multiplex PCR, and TCRdb holds only the in-frame ones, with some missing. This sample has roughly 260,000 clones, with roughly 84% found just once. The CDR3 is 13 amino acids. CDR1 is SNHLY and CDR2 is FYNNEI in the germline V gene. The clonotype comes from a woman between 18 and 30 years old with acute or convalescent COVID-19. The specimen sequenced was peripheral blood. This rearrangement joins TRBV2 to TRBJ2-1; a weak D match, TRBD1 (6 bases). CDR3 in amino acids: CASSGGIDRFTLF. CDR3 nucleotide sequence: TGTGCCAGCAGCGGTGGGATTGACAGGTTCACGCTCTTC.